Below are 28 T cell receptor beta chains sequenced from a single sample in a study of blood T cells in healthy people across ages. Using a J-beta primer mix together with a sample-barcoded 5' primer, a second PCR was run for roughly 6 to 11 cycles. TCRdb reprocessed the 5' RACE reads with MiXCR, giving one entry per CDR3 protein. Seen here are hundreds of thousands of distinct CDR3 sequences, about 27% observed once, and the top ten hold about 3.3%. These same records also appear under a second study, on T cells of mothers and their children.

The material sequenced was blood. The receptors stem from a boy younger than 10 in good health.

This clonotype was counted between two and nine times. This chain links TRBV11-1 with TRBJ2-5; 7 bases fit TRBD2. The tail of the sequence fits TRBJ2-7 better, so the J call may be wrong. Germline CDR1 SGHAT, CDR2 FQDESV (reference sequence). CDR3 length equals 22 residues. The CDR3 is CASSASPGRGGTIGPSYYEQYF. The DNA of the CDR3 is TGTGCCAGCAGCGCTAGTCCAGGGAGAGGAGGGACTATAGGCCCCTCTTATTACGAGCAGTACTTC.

In this sample, this clonotype turned up a few times. The CDR3 region has the DNA TGCGCCAGCAGCCAAGTTAGGGGGGCTGAAGCTTTCTTT. Protein sequence: CASSQVRGAEAFF. The rearrangement links TRBV4-1 to TRBJ1-1, with D perhaps TRBD1 (6 bases). CDR1 MGHRA and CDR2 YSYEKL come from the germline V gene. Trimming cost V 1 base and J 6 bases, with 9 bases left between them. The CDR3 covers 13 residues.

The rearrangement joins TRBV10-1 to TRBJ2-1, with D perhaps matching TRBD2 (5 bases). The V gene's germline CDR1 is WNHNN and CDR2 SYGVQD (reference sequence). The germline V and J ends were trimmed by 2 bases and 4 bases, with 15 bases remaining between them. This CDR3 has 16 amino acids. CDR3: CASSERASSLYNEQFF. The CDR3, as DNA: TGCGCCAGCAGTGAGAGGGCTAGCTCCCTGTACAATGAGCAGTTCTTC.

This chain joins TRBV12-3 or TRBV12-4 and TRBJ1-1; maybe TRBD1 (6 bases). Between the trimmed V and J ends, which lost 5 bases and 4 bases, there was a span of 14 bases. The CDR3 sequence is 14 residues long. Here the CDR3 reads CASSTARGGTEAFF. The CDR3 DNA reads TGTGCCAGCAGTACAGCCAGGGGTGGCACTGAAGCTTTCTTT.

The sample holds a few counts of this clonotype. The rearrangement joins TRBV20-1 to TRBJ2-3, with D perhaps TRBD2 (6 bases). The CDR3 loop spans 14 amino acids. Trimming took off 0 bases at V and 4 bases at J, with 11 bases between the two ends. CDR1 and CDR2 from the germline V gene are DFQATT and SNEGSKA (reference sequence). CDR3 residues: CSARDTRESDTQYF. The CDR3 DNA reads TGCAGTGCTAGAGATACCCGGGAGTCAGATACGCAGTATTTT.

The CDR3 coding sequence is TGTGCCACCAGTGATTTTACCCACGGGACAGGGGATATCAATGAGCAGTTCTTC. This codes for CATSDFTHGTGDINEQFF. This chain links TRBV24-1 with TRBJ2-7; 10 bases align to TRBD1. The J call may be incorrect, as the DNA end agrees better with TRBJ2-1. The germline gives CDR1 KGHDR, CDR2 SFDVKD. The CDR3 is 18 residues long.

This chain links TRBV5-5 with TRBJ1-6; a weak D match, TRBD1 (5 bases). The CDR3 loop spans 16 amino acids. Trimming pared 3 bases from V and 7 bases from J, leaving 17 bases between. The germline CDR1 and CDR2 sequences are SGHKS and YYEKEE (reference sequence). The CDR3 loop is CASSSDPVGLNSPLHF. CDR3 DNA: TGTGCCAGCAGCTCAGACCCGGTGGGGCTGAATTCACCCCTCCACTTT.

The chain carries TRBV13 and TRBJ2-5; D unresolved. The J call may be mistaken, given a closer DNA end match to TRBJ2-1. Germline CDR1 reads PRHDT; CDR2 reads FYEKMQ (reference sequence). The CDR3 length is 12 residues. CDR3 nucleotide sequence: TGTGCCAGCAGCTTAGAACCCAATGAGCAGTTCTTC. It encodes CASSLEPNEQFF.

V usage is TRBV27 and J usage is TRBJ2-7; 8 bases map to TRBD2. V dropped 7 bases and J dropped 5; count of bases not matched to a gene: 7. Germline V CDR1 and CDR2: MNHEY, SMNVEV (reference sequence). This CDR3 is 13 amino acids long. CDR3 sequence (DNA): TGTGCCAGCAAATCCGGGACTAGAAACGAGCAGTACTTC. Encoded protein: CASKSGTRNEQYF.

This clonotype was recorded a few times. The chain links TRBV7-8 to TRBJ2-2, with TRBD2 matching over 10 bases. Germline V gives CDR1 SGHVS, CDR2 FQNEAQ. This CDR3 is 18 amino acids long. With 1 base clipped from V and 0 bases from J, the junction kept 5 bases outside the gene matches. CDR3 amino acids: CASSLGSSGGPNTGELFF. The DNA of the CDR3 is TGTGCCAGCAGCTTAGGATCTAGCGGGGGCCCGAACACCGGGGAGCTGTTTTTT.

This clonotype has a count of ten or more. The V call is TRBV20-1, the J call TRBJ1-1, with D unresolved. The CDR3 runs 13 residues. V lost 0 bases and J 3 bases, leaving 8 bases between the germline ends. From germline, CDR1 is DFQATT and CDR2 SNEGSKA (reference sequence). The CDR3 bases are TGCAGTGCTAGAGATAGTGGCCACACTGAAGCTTTCTTT. As protein: CSARDSGHTEAFF.

This clonotype occurred a few times. The chain links TRBV7-9 to TRBJ2-1; possible D gene TRBD2, 6 bases. CDR3 length equals 14 residues. V was pared by 5 bases and J by 4 bases, with 12 bases between. Germline CDR1 SEHNR, CDR2 FQNEAQ (reference sequence). The CDR3 spells CASSIDGGYNEQFF. As DNA, the CDR3 is TGTGCCAGCAGCATAGACGGGGGTTACAATGAGCAGTTCTTC.

The chain carries TRBV6-1 and TRBJ2-1, with TRBD1 as a possible D gene (7 bases). The CDR3 runs to 16 residues. Trimming removed 2 bases from V and 10 bases from J, with 21 bases in between. Germline V CDR1 and CDR2: MNHNS, SASEGT. This chain's CDR3 is CASSEKTAGQIREQFF. As DNA, the CDR3 is TGTGCCAGCAGTGAAAAAACCGCGGGACAGATAAGAGAGCAGTTCTTC.

Only a few counts were recorded for this clonotype. The chain uses TRBV20-1 and TRBJ2-7; 12 nucleotides match TRBD2. CDR3 size: 14 residues. In germline, CDR1 is DFQATT, CDR2 SNEGSKA (reference sequence). This CDR3 reads CSATSGSSTYEQYF. The DNA of the CDR3 is TGCAGCGCGACTAGCGGGAGTTCCACCTACGAGCAGTACTTC.

This rearrangement joins TRBV9 to TRBJ2-5; 13 bases match TRBD2. CDR1 and CDR2 from the germline V gene are SGDLS and YYNGEE. CDR3 length: 16 residues. V trimming: 1 base; J trimming: 2 bases; junction bases outside the gene matches: 2. The CDR3 region has the DNA TGTGCCAGCAGCGTACCGACTAGCGGGGGGCAAGAGACCCAGTACTTC. The encoded protein is CASSVPTSGGQETQYF. Based on the CDR3 plus reference TRBV9 and TRBJ2-5, the full variable domain is DSGVTQTPKHLITATGQRVTLRCSPRSGDLSVYWYQQSLDQGLQFLIQYYNGEERAKGNILERFSAQQFPDLHSELNLSSLELGDSALYFCASSVPTSGGQETQYFGPGTRLLVL.

This clonotype has just a few counts. CDR3 sequence reads: CAISVSGDQETQYF. In nucleotides, the CDR3 is TGTGCCATCAGTGTATCGGGCGACCAAGAGACCCAGTACTTC. The J gene is TRBJ2-5, the V gene TRBV10-3; D is ambiguous. V gave up 4 bases and J gave up 0 bases, with 9 bases separating them. CDR3 length: 14 residues. Germline CDR1 is ENHRY and CDR2 is SYGVKD.

This clonotype has only a few counts. The chain is built from TRBV27 and TRBJ2-2; D is uncertain. Germline V gene sequence: CDR1 MNHEY, CDR2 SMNVEV (reference sequence). This CDR3 contains 16 residues. Trimming stripped 3 bases from V and 0 bases from J, with 11 bases between. The CDR3 region has the DNA TGTGCCAGCAGTTTTTATAGGGCGGCGAACACCGGGGAGCTGTTTTTT. Protein: CASSFYRAANTGELFF.

The chain links TRBV15 to TRBJ2-1; 13 bases map to TRBD2. Unmatched junction bases numbered 9, after V lost 0 bases and J lost 7 bases. The CDR3 covers 18 residues. Per the germline V gene, CDR1 is LNHNV and CDR2 is YYDKDF (reference sequence). CDR3 sequence reads: CATSRDTGTSGIKNEQFF. The CDR3 DNA reads as TGTGCCACCAGCAGAGACACCGGGACTAGCGGGATCAAGAATGAGCAGTTCTTC. Full variable domain (outside the CDR3, taken from reference TRBV15 and TRBJ2-1): DAMVIQNPRYQVTQFGKPVTLSCSQTLNHNVMYWYQQKSSQAPKLLFHYYDKDFNNEADTPDNFQSRRPNTSFCFLDIRSPGLGDTAMYLCATSRDTGTSGIKNEQFFGPGTRLTVL.

The rearrangement joins TRBV20-1 to TRBJ2-2, with TRBD1 matching over 9 bases. V shed 0 bases, J shed 5 bases, and the junction held 7 bases outside the gene matches. Germline values: CDR1 DFQATT, CDR2 SNEGSKA (reference sequence). The CDR3 is 16 residues long. CDR3 DNA: TGCAGTGCTAGAGATCCCGGGACAGGGTTAACCGGGGAGCTGTTTTTT. Translating gives CSARDPGTGLTGELFF.

V and J are TRBV5-5 and TRBJ2-1; D not certain. Germline V gene sequence: CDR1 SGHKS, CDR2 YYEKEE (reference sequence). V was shortened by 2 bases and J by 8 bases, with 11 bases between the two germline ends. This CDR3 spans 13 amino acids. The CDR3 nucleotides are TGTGCCAGCAGCTTACCCAACAACGATGAGCAGTTCTTC. Its protein product is CASSLPNNDEQFF.

This clonotype was detected a few times. The rearrangement links TRBV29-1 to TRBJ2-7; D may match TRBD1 or TRBD2 (5 bases each). The V gene lost 0 bases and the J gene lost 0 bases, with 18 bases spanning the gap. Germline V gives CDR1 SQVTM, CDR2 ANQGSEA. CDR3 length: 17 residues. CDR3 amino acids: CSVEDRGRGESSYEQYF. The CDR3 DNA sequence: TGCAGCGTTGAAGATCGGGGTAGGGGTGAGAGCTCCTACGAGCAGTACTTC.

This chain joins TRBV2 and TRBJ2-7; the D is unclear. CDR1 and CDR2 from the germline V gene are SNHLY and FYNNEI. Trimming took 6 bases from V and 4 from J, leaving 4 bases between them. This CDR3 spans 10 amino acids. The CDR3 loop reads CASRRYEQYF. The CDR3 DNA reads as TGTGCCAGCAGGAGGTACGAGCAGTACTTC.

The rearrangement uses TRBV6-2 or TRBV6-3 and TRBJ2-7; D is possibly TRBD2 (5 bases). Judging by the DNA end, TRBJ2-1 fits better; the J call may be wrong. The CDR3 has 14 residues. Germline V gene data show CDR1 as MNHEY and CDR2 as SVGEGT. This chain's CDR3 is CASSPRLKTNEQFF. The CDR3 DNA is TGTGCCAGCAGTCCGCGACTAAAAACGAATGAGCAGTTCTTC.

The gene calls are TRBV4-3 and TRBJ2-1; D gene ambiguous. This CDR3 is 15 amino acids long. V lost 0 bases to trimming and J lost 5 bases, with 11 bases between them. The germline V gene has CDR1 LGHNA and CDR2 YSLEER. CDR3 protein: CASSQEPDTHNEQFF. The CDR3 DNA sequence: TGCGCCAGCAGCCAAGAACCTGATACCCACAATGAGCAGTTCTTC.

This rearrangement joins TRBV5-1 to TRBJ2-7; 10 positions match TRBD1. With 7 bases clipped from V and 3 bases from J, the junction kept 7 bases outside the gene matches. There are 14 residues in the CDR3. Germline values: CDR1 SGHRS, CDR2 YFSETQ. Here the CDR3 DNA reads TGCGCCAGCGGACCGGGACAGGGGATCTACGAGCAGTACTTC. It is translated as CASGPGQGIYEQYF.

This clonotype occurred once. The V gene is TRBV6-5, the J gene TRBJ1-5, with TRBD1 identical over 10 bases. This CDR3 comprises 16 residues. J was trimmed by 4 bases and V by 6 bases; bases with no gene match: 9. CDR1 and CDR2 (germline): MNHEY, SVGAGI. CDR3 in DNA: TGTGCCAGCAGCCCTCTCGGACAGGGGGAAAATCAGCCCCAGCATTTT. Translating gives CASSPLGQGENQPQHF.

This clonotype was detected only a few times. V gene TRBV15 combines with J gene TRBJ2-7; weak D call: TRBD2 (6 bases). There are 13 residues in the CDR3. CDR1 is LNHNV, CDR2 YYDKDF, per germline (reference sequence). Trimming removed 3 bases from V and 4 bases from J, with 10 bases in between. CDR3 protein: CATSRGLGYEQYF. Here the CDR3 DNA reads TGTGCCACCAGCAGGGGACTGGGATACGAGCAGTACTTC. The full variable domain, its missing parts supplied by reference TRBV15 and TRBJ2-7, is DAMVIQNPRYQVTQFGKPVTLSCSQTLNHNVMYWYQQKSSQAPKLLFHYYDKDFNNEADTPDNFQSRRPNTSFCFLDIRSPGLGDTAMYLCATSRGLGYEQYFGPGTRLTVT.

The genes are TRBV20-1 and TRBJ2-1, with D possibly matching TRBD2 (6 bases). Germline CDR1 DFQATT, CDR2 SNEGSKA (reference sequence). The germline V and J ends were trimmed by 8 bases and 8 bases, with 19 bases remaining between them. The CDR3 is made up of 13 amino acids. Written as DNA, the CDR3 is TGCAGTAAAAAGGAGGGTCGCGGCGATGAGCAGTTCTTC. Translating gives CSKKEGRGDEQFF.